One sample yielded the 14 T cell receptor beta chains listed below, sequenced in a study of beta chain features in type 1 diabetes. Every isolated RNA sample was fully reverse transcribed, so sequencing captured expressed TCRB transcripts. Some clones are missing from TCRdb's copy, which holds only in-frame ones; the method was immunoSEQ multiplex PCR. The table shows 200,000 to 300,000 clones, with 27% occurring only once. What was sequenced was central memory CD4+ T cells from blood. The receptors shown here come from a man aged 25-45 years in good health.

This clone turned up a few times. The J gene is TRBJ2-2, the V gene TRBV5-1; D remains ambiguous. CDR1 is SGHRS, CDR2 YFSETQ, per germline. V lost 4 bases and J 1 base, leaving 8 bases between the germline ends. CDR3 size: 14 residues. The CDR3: CASSRTENTGELFF. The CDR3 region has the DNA TGCGCCAGCAGCCGGACCGAGAACACCGGGGAGCTGTTTTTT.

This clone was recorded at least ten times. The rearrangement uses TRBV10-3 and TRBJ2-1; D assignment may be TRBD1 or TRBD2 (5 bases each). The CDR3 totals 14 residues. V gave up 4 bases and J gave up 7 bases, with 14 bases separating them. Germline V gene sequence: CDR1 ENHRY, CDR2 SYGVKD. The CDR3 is CAISGIGTVNEQFF. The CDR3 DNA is TGTGCCATCAGTGGGATCGGGACGGTTAATGAGCAGTTCTTC.

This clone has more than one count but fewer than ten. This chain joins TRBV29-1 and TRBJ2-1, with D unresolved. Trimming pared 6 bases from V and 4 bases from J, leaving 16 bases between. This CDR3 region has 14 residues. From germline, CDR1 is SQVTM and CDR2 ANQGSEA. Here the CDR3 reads CSVAEFLGYNEQFF. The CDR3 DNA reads TGCAGCGTCGCCGAGTTCCTCGGGTACAATGAGCAGTTCTTC.

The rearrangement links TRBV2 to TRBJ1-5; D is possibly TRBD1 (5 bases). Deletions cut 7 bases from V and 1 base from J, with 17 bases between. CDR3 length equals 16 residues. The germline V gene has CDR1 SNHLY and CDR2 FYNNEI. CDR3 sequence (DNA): TGTGCCAGCACATGGGACGGAACCGTGAGCAATCAGCCCCAGCATTTT. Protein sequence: CASTWDGTVSNQPQHF. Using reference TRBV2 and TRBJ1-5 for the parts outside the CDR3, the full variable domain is EPEVTQTPSHQVTQMGQEVILRCVPISNHLYFYWYRQILGQKVEFLVSFYNNEISEKSEIFDDQFSVERPDGSNFTLKIRSTKLEDSAMYFCASTWDGTVSNQPQHFGDGTRLSIL.

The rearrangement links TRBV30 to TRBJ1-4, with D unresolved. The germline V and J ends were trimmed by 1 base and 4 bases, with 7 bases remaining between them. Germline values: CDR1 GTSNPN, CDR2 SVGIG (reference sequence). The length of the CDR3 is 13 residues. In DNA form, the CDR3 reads TGTGCCTGGAGTGCGGGGTTTAATGAAAAACTGTTTTTT. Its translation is CAWSAGFNEKLFF.

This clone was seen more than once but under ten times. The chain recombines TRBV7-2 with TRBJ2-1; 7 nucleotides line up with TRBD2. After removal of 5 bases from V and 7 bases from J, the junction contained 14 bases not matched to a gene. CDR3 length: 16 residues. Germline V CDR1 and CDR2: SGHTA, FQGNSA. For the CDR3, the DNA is TGTGCCAGCAGCCCCGGAGAGGGACTACCCGTTAATGAGCAGTTCTTC. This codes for CASSPGEGLPVNEQFF.

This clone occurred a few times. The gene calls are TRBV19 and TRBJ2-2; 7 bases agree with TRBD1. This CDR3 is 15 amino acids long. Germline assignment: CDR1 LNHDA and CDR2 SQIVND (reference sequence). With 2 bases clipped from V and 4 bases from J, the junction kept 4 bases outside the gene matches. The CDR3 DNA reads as TGTGCCAGTAGTATACAGACAGGGAGCACCGGGGAGCTGTTTTTT. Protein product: CASSIQTGSTGELFF.

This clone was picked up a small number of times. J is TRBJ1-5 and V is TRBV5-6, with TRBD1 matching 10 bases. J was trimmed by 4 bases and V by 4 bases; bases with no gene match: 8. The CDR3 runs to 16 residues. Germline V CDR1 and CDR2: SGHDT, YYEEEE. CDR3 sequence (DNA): TGTGCCAGCAGCGCAGACAGGGGGCGAAAGAATCAGCCCCAGCATTTT. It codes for CASSADRGRKNQPQHF. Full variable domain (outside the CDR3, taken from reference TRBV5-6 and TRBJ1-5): DAGVTQSPTHLIKTRGQQVTLRCSPKSGHDTVSWYQQALGQGPQFIFQYYEEEERQRGNFPDRFSGHQFPNYSSELNVNALLLGDSALYLCASSADRGRKNQPQHFGDGTRLSIL.

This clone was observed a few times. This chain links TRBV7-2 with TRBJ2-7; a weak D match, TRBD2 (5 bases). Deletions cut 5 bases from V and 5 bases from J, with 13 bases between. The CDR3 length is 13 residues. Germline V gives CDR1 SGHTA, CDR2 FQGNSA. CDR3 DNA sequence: TGTGCCAGCAGCACTGGACTCAGTCACGAGCAGTACTTC. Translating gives CASSTGLSHEQYF.

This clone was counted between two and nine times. CDR3 amino acids: CAISDVGNEQYF. CDR3 sequence (DNA): TGTGCCATCAGTGATGTGGGCAACGAGCAGTACTTC. The J gene is TRBJ2-7, the V gene TRBV10-3, with no clear D. The V end lost 3 bases, the J end lost 5 bases, and 8 bases lay between the germline ends. The CDR3 is 12 amino acids. Germline CDR1 is ENHRY and CDR2 is SYGVKD.

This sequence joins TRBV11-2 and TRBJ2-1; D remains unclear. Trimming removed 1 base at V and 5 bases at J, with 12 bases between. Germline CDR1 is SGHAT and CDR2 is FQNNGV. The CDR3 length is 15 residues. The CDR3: CASSLAVSTNNEQFF. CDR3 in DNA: TGTGCCAGCAGCTTAGCCGTCTCCACCAACAATGAGCAGTTCTTC. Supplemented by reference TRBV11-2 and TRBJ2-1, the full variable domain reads EAGVAQSPRYKIIEKRQSVAFWCNPISGHATLYWYQQILGQGPKLLIQFQNNGVVDDSQLPKDRFSAERLKGVDSTLKIQPAKLEDSAVYLCASSLAVSTNNEQFFGPGTRLTVL.

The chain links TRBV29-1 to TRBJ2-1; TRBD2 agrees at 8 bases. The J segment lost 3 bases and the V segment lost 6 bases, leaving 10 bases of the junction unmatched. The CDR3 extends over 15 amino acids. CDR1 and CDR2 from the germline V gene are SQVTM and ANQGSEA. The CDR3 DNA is TGCAGCGTAGCCGGGACTAGTGCCTTCTACAATGAGCAGTTCTTC. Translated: CSVAGTSAFYNEQFF.

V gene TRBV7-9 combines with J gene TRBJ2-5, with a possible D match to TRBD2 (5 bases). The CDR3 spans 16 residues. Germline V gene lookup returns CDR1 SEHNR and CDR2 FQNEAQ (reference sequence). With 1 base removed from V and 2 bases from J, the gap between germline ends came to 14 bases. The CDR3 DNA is TGTGCCAGCAGCTTAGATAAGCAAAGAGGGCAAGAGACCCAGTACTTC. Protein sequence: CASSLDKQRGQETQYF. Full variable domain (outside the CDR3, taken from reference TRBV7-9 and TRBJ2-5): DTGVSQNPRHKITKRGQNVTFRCDPISEHNRLYWYRQTLGQGPEFLTYFQNEAQLEKSRLLSDRFSAERPKGSFSTLEIQRTEQGDSAMYLCASSLDKQRGQETQYFGPGTRLLVL.

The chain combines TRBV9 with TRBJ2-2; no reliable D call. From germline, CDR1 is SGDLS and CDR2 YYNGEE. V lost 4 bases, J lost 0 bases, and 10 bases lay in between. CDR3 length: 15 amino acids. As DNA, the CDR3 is TGTGCCAGCAGCACCCGGACCGCGAACACCGGGGAGCTGTTTTTT. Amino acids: CASSTRTANTGELFF. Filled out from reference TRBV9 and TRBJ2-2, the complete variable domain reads DSGVTQTPKHLITATGQRVTLRCSPRSGDLSVYWYQQSLDQGLQFLIQYYNGEERAKGNILERFSAQQFPDLHSELNLSSLELGDSALYFCASSTRTANTGELFFGEGSRLTVL.